Here is one T cell receptor beta chain with its context. The antigen remains undetermined. The data belong to a study of Ad26.COV2.S vaccination and SARS-CoV-2 variants. Whole-study context: A participant enrolled in the COV1001 Ad26.COV2.S trial arm provided the sample. Ad26.COV2.S shots went into the muscle once or twice, 56 days apart.

The length of the CDR3 is 15 residues. Germline V gene lookup returns CDR1 WNHNN and CDR2 SYGVQD (reference sequence). The ends were cut back, 4 bases at V and 0 bases at J, with 11 bases in the middle. Method: immunoSEQ multiplex PCR; TCRdb's copy keeps in-frame clones and lacks some. The sample includes approximately 410,000 clones, approximately 90% of them seen just once. Indicated treatment: some 19 received Ad26.COV2.S at low or high dose, single or two shots; about five received placebo; per-sample allocation not given. Day 63 following the first vaccine or placebo injection was when the samples were taken. Whole-study results and caveats: Measurements of TCR breadth and depth may have given underestimates of the total T cell responses. Across vaccine and placebo recipients, the breadth of non-spike TCRs was similar.

The sequencing here drew on peripheral blood, taken in a trial of Ad26.COV2.S vaccine versus placebo. The chain uses TRBV10-1 and TRBJ2-3; D is ambiguous. This sequence originates from a person between 18 and 65 years old who received the Ad26.COV2.S COVID-19 vaccine or a placebo. As DNA, the CDR3 is TGCGCCAGCAGTGCTCGTCCCTCTAGCACAGATACGCAGTATTTT. Its translation: CASSARPSSTDTQYF.